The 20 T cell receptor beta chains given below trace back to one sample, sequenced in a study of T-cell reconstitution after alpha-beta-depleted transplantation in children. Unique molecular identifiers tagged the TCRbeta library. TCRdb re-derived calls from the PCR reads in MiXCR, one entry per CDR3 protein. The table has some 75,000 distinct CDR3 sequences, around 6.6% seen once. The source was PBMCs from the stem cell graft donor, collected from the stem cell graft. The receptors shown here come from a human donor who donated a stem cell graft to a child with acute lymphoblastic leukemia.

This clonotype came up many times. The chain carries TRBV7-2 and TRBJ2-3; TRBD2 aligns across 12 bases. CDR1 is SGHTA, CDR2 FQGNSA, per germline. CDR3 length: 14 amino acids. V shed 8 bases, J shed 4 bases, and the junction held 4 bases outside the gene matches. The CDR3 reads CASRPSGGADTQYF. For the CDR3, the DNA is TGTGCCAGCCGGCCTAGCGGGGGGGCAGATACGCAGTATTTT.

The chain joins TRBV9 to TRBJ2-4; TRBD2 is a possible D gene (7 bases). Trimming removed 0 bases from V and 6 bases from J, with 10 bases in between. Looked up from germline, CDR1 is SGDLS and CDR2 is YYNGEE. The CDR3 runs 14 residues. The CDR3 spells CASSVEGGGNIQYF. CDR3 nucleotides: TGTGCCAGCAGCGTAGAAGGGGGGGGAAACATTCAGTACTTC.

CDR3 amino acids: CASSLGRGKTSNEQFF. The CDR3 coding sequence is TGTGCCAGCAGCTTAGGAAGGGGTAAGACTAGCAATGAGCAGTTCTTC. V gene TRBV7-8 combines with J gene TRBJ2-1, with D maybe TRBD2 (6 bases). The CDR3 loop spans 16 amino acids. Between the trimmed V and J ends, which lost 1 base and 6 bases, there was a span of 16 bases. Germline V gene sequence: CDR1 SGHVS, CDR2 FQNEAQ.

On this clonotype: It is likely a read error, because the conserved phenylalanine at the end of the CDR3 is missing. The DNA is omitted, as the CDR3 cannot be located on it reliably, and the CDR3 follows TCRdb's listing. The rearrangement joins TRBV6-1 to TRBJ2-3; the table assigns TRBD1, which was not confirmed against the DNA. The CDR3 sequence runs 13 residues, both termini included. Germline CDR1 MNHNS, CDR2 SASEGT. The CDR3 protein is CASTLRMGQASLV.

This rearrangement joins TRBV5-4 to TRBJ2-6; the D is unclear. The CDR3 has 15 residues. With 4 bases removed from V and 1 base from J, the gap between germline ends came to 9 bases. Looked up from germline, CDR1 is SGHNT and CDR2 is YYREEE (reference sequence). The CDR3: CASSLGPSGANVLTF. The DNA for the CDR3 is TGTGCCAGCAGCCTGGGCCCTTCTGGGGCCAACGTCCTGACTTTC. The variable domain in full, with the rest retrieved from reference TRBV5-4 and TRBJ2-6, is ETGVTQSPTHLIKTRGQQVTLRCSSQSGHNTVSWYQQALGQGPQFIFQYYREEENGRGNFPPRFSGLQFPNYSSELNVNALELDDSALYLCASSLGPSGANVLTFGAGSRLTVL.

CDR3 DNA sequence: TGTGCCAGCAGTTACGATCTCGGACGGCTCTCCTACAATGAGCAGTTCTTC. Protein sequence: CASSYDLGRLSYNEQFF. The V gene is TRBV6-2 or TRBV6-3, the J gene TRBJ2-1; the D is unclear. V lost 2 bases, J lost 0 bases, and 14 bases lay in between. This CDR3 spans 17 amino acids. CDR1 and CDR2 (germline): MNHEY, SVGEGT.

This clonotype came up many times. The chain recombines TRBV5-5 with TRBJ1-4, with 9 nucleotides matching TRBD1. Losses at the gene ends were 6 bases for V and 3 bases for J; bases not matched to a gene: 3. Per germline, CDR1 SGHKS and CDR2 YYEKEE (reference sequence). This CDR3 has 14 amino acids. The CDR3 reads CASTRQGANEKLFF. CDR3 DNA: TGTGCCAGCACCCGACAGGGGGCTAATGAAAAACTGTTTTTT.

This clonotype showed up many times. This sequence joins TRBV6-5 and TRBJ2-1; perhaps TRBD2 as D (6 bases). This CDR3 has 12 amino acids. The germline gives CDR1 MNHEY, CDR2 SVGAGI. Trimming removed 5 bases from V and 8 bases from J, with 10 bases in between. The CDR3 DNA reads TGTGCCAGCAGTCCTTGGGGGGATGAGCAGTTCTTC. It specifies CASSPWGDEQFF.

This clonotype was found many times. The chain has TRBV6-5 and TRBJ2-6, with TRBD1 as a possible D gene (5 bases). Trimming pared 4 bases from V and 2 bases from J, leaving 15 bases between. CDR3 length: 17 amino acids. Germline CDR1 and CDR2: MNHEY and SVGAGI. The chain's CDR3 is CASSLVARVAGANVLTF. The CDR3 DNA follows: TGTGCCAGCAGTTTAGTTGCCAGGGTAGCTGGGGCCAACGTCCTGACTTTC.

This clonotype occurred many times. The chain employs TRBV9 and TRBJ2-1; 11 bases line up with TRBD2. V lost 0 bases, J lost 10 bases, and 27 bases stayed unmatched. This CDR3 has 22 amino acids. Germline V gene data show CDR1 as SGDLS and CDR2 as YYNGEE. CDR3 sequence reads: CASSVARLAGGNGHEAPGEQFF. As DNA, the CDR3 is TGTGCCAGCAGCGTAGCTCGGCTAGCGGGAGGAAACGGTCACGAGGCGCCCGGGGAGCAGTTCTTC.

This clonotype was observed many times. In nucleotides, the CDR3 is TGTGCCAGCAGTTCCGGACAGGCCGGGAACTACGAGCAGTACTTC. Translated, it gives CASSSGQAGNYEQYF. The genes are TRBV12-3 or TRBV12-4 and TRBJ2-7; TRBD1 aligns across 7 bases. The CDR3 contains 15 residues. The V gene end was trimmed by 4 bases and the J gene end by 3 bases; junction bases not matched to a gene: 9.

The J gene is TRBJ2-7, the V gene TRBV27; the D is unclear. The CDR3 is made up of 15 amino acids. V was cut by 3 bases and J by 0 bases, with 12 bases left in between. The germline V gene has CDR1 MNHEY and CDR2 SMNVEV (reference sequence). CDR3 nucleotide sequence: TGTGCCAGCAGTTTCGGACGGGTCAGCTCCTACGAGCAGTACTTC. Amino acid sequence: CASSFGRVSSYEQYF.

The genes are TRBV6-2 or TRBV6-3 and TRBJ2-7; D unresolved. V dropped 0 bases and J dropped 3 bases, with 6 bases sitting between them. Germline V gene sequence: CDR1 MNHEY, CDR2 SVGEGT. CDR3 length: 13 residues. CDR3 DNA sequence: TGTGCCAGCAGTTACTCCCTCAGCTACGAGCAGTACTTC. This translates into CASSYSLSYEQYF.

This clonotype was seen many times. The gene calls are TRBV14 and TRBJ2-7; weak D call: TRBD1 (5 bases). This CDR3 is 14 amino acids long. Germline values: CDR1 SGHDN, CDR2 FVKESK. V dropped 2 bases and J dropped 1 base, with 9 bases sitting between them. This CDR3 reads CASSQKRGSYEQYF. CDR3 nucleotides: TGTGCCAGCAGCCAAAAAAGGGGATCCTACGAGCAGTACTTC.

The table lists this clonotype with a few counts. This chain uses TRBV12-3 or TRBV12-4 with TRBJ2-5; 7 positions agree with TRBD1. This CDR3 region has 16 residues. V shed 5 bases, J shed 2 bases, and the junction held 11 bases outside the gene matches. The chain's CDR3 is CASSTKGTVGQETQYF. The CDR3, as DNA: TGTGCCAGCAGTACAAAGGGGACAGTTGGACAAGAGACCCAGTACTTC.

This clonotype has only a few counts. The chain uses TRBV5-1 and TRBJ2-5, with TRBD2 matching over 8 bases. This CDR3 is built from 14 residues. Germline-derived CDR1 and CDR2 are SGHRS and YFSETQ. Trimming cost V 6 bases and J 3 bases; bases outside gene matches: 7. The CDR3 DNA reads TGCGCCAGCATCGGCGGGGGGACTAAAGAGACCCAGTACTTC. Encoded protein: CASIGGGTKETQYF.

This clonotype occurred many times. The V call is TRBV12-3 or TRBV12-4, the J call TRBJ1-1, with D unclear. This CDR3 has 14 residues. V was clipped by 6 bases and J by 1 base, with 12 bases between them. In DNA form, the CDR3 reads TGTGCCAGCAGGCCAACGAGGGAGAACACTGAAGCTTTCTTT. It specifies CASRPTRENTEAFF.

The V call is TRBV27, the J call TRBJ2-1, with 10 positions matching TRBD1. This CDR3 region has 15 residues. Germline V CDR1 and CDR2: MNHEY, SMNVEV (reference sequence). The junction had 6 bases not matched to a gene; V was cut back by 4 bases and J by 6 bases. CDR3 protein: CASSYPGQGSNEQFF. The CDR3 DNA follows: TGTGCCAGCAGTTACCCGGGACAGGGGTCCAATGAGCAGTTCTTC.

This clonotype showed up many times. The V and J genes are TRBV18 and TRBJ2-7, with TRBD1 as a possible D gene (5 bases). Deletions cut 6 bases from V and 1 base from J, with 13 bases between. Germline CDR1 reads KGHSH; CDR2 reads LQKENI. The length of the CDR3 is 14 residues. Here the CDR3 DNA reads TGTGCCAGCTCTCACGACAGCCGATCCTACGAGCAGTACTTC. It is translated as CASSHDSRSYEQYF.

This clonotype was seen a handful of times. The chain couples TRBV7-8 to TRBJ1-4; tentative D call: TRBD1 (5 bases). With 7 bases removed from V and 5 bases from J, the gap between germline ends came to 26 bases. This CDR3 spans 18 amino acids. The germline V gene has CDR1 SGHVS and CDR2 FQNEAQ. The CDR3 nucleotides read TGTGCCAGCACCCCAACCAACCGTCAGGGAAATTGGAATGAAAAACTGTTTTTT. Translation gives CASTPTNRQGNWNEKLFF.